This entry lists 8 T cell receptor beta chains sequenced from one sample in a study of cytomegalovirus exposure and HLA in healthy donors (dated by TCRdb to about 2017). Library method: the immunoSEQ multiplex PCR assay. For the multiplex PCR, a mixture combining 60 forward primers for TCR Vbeta segments and 13 reverse primers for TCR Jbeta segments was used. The table was pulled from immuneACCESS by TCRdb, which kept in-frame rearrangements only. Such tables lose some clones; where checked, under half of the loss comes from unresolved V genes, and the rest has no known cause. This sample is represented by roughly 90,000 clones; 70% to 85% of them were singletons. 20% to 25% of the sample comes from the top ten. The sample was PBMCs. The receptors were gathered from a man aged 30 to 39 in good health and CMV-seropositive.

This clone is a singleton in its sample. The chain links TRBV2 to TRBJ2-5, with a weak D call TRBD2 (7 bases). The CDR3 is 16 amino acids. V lost 7 bases and J 0 bases, leaving 18 bases between the germline ends. Per the germline V gene, CDR1 is SNHLY and CDR2 is FYNNEI. In DNA form, the CDR3 reads TGTGCCAGCACTCTAGGGAGGGGGGAAGACCAAGAGACCCAGTACTTC. Amino acids: CASTLGRGEDQETQYF.

The rearrangement links TRBV9 to TRBJ1-2, with 7 bases identical to TRBD1. The germline V gene encodes CDR1 SGDLS and CDR2 YYNGEE. This CDR3 has 16 amino acids. The V gene end was trimmed by 0 bases and the J gene end by 10 bases; junction bases not matched to a gene: 15. The CDR3 region is CASSVEGASNLIAYTF. CDR3 coding DNA: TGTGCCAGCAGCGTAGAGGGGGCCTCCAATCTTATAGCCTACACCTTC.

This clone was picked up one time. J is TRBJ2-1 and V is TRBV9; D remains ambiguous. Germline V gives CDR1 SGDLS, CDR2 YYNGEE. Trimming took off 3 bases at V and 9 bases at J, with 10 bases between the two ends. This CDR3 has 12 amino acids. The CDR3 protein is CASSARSVEQFF. In DNA form, the CDR3 reads TGTGCCAGCAGCGCGAGGTCGGTTGAGCAGTTCTTC.

The gene calls are TRBV5-4 and TRBJ2-1, with 7 bases matching TRBD2. CDR1 is SGHNT, CDR2 YYREEE, per germline (reference sequence). The CDR3 runs to 18 residues. With 3 bases clipped from V and 5 bases from J, the junction kept 17 bases outside the gene matches. DNA of the CDR3: TGTGCCAGCAGCTCTATTCCGGGACTATCGGGGTGGGACAATGAGCAGTTCTTC. It codes for CASSSIPGLSGWDNEQFF. The full variable domain, with the rest looked up from reference TRBV5-4 and TRBJ2-1, is ETGVTQSPTHLIKTRGQQVTLRCSSQSGHNTVSWYQQALGQGPQFIFQYYREEENGRGNFPPRFSGLQFPNYSSELNVNALELDDSALYLCASSSIPGLSGWDNEQFFGPGTRLTVL.

The rearrangement joins TRBV28 to TRBJ2-7; D ambiguous. The CDR3 runs to 13 residues. CDR1 is MDHEN, CDR2 SYDVKM, per germline. V lost 2 bases and J 1 base, leaving 6 bases between the germline ends. CDR3 sequence (DNA): TGTGCCAGCAGTTTAGCGGTATCCTACGAGCAGTACTTC. Protein product: CASSLAVSYEQYF.

Concerning this clone: A junction boundary mismatches the germline segment, possibly from a read error. This chain uses TRBV2 with TRBJ1-2, with TRBD1 matching over 8 bases. CDR1 is SNHLY, CDR2 FYNNEI, per germline. This CDR3 is 15 amino acids long. CDR3 coding DNA: TGTGCCAGCAGTGGATCCAGGGGGCCCTTCTATGGCTACCCCTTC. Translated: CASSGSRGPFYGYPF. The full variable domain, completed using reference TRBV2 and TRBJ1-2, is EPEVTQTPSHQVTQMGQEVILRCVPISNHLYFYWYRQILGQKVEFLVSFYNNEISEKSEIFDDQFSVERPDGSNFTLKIRSTKLEDSAMYFCASSGSRGPFYGYPFGSGTRLTVV.

The chain joins TRBV19 to TRBJ1-2; 7 nucleotides match TRBD1. The J segment lost 7 bases and the V segment lost 6 bases, leaving 11 bases of the junction unmatched. The V gene's germline CDR1 is LNHDA and CDR2 SQIVND (reference sequence). The CDR3 length is 14 residues. The CDR3 sequence is CASSRDRELSGYTF. The CDR3 bases are TGTGCCAGTAGCCGCGACAGGGAACTGAGTGGCTACACCTTC.

This clone was seen a handful of times. The J gene is TRBJ2-7, the V gene TRBV5-1; 14 bases match TRBD2. This CDR3 spans 15 amino acids. Losses at the gene ends were 4 bases for V and 6 bases for J; bases not matched to a gene: 6. The germline V gene encodes CDR1 SGHRS and CDR2 YFSETQ. CDR3 residues: CASSLGGLAGGEQYF. Here the CDR3 DNA reads TGCGCCAGCAGCCTCGGAGGACTAGCGGGAGGCGAGCAGTACTTC.